The table lists the clone carrying this TCR beta chain with many counts. This sample was included in a study of T cells in Graves' hyperthyroidism and ophthalmopathy. Germline V gene data show CDR1 as MNHEY and CDR2 as SVGEGT. Trimming shortened V by 7 bases and J by 0 bases, and 16 bases separated the two germline ends. The CDR3 totals 15 residues. Each patient was aged 18 to 65 and had newly diagnosed hyperthyroidism of under 2 months' duration. Amplified TCR beta CDR3 regions derived from RNA transcripts. The study used the HTBI primer set for a first-round RT-PCR of the TCR CDR3. TCRdb recomputed calls from the multiplex PCR reads with MiXCR, one row per CDR3 protein. The repertoire holds 500,000 to 700,000 distinct CDR3 sequences, with 15% to 20% as singletons.

Sequencing was carried out using blood. This chain uses TRBV6-2 or TRBV6-3 with TRBJ2-7; D is perhaps TRBD1 (5 bases). The receptor comes from a woman younger than 35 with Graves' hyperthyroidism. The CDR3: CASKLQALSSYEQYF. For the CDR3, the DNA is TGTGCCAGCAAACTACAGGCTTTGAGCTCCTACGAGCAGTACTTC.